This paragraph reports one TCR beta chain. The entry originates in a study of cytomegalovirus exposure and HLA in healthy donors. The PCR was carried out with 60 Vbeta primers and 13 Jbeta primers. The table came from immunoSEQ multiplex PCR; TCRdb's copy has only in-frame clones and leaves some out. This sample has about 140,000 clones, with approximately 80% found just once. CDR1 and CDR2 (germline): SEHNR, FQNEAQ (reference sequence). CDR3 length: 19 residues. Trimming took 1 base from V and 2 from J; bases not matched to a gene: 16. The chain carries TRBV7-9 and TRBJ1-1; 7 bases align to TRBD1. The clonotype was recovered from a female donor in good health and CMV-seronegative. Material: PBMCs. The CDR3 DNA reads TGTGCCAGCAGCTTAGTGGGATTCCGGGACAGCAGTTTAAACACTGAAGCTTTCTTT. Its translation: CASSLVGFRDSSLNTEAFF.